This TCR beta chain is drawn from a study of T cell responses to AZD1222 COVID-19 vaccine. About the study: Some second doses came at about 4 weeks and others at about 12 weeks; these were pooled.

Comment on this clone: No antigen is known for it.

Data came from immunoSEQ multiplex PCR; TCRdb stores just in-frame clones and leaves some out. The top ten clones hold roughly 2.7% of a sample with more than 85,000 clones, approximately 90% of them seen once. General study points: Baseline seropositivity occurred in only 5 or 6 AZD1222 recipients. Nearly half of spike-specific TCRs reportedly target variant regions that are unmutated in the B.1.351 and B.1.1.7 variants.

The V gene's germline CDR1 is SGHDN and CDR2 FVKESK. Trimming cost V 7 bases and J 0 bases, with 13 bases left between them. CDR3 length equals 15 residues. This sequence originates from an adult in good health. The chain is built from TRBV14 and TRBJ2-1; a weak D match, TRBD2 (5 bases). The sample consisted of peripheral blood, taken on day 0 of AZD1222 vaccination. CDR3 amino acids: CASTLSGTSYNEQFF. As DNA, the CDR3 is TGTGCCAGCACCCTCAGCGGAACCTCCTACAATGAGCAGTTCTTC.